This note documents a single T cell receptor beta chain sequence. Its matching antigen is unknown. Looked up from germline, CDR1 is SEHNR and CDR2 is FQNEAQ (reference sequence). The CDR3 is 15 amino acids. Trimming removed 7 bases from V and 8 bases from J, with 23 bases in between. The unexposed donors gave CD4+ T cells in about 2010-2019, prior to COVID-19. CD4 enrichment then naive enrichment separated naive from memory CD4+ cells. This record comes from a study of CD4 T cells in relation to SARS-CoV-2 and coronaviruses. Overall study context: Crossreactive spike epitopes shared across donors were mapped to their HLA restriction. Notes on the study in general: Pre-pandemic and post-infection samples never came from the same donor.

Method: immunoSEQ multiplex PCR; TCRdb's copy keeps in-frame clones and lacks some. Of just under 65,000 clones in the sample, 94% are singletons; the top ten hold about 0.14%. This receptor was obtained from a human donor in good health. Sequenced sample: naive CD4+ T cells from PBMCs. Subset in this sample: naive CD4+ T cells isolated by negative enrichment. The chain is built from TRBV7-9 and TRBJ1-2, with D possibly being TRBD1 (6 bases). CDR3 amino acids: CASTNSRGGQEGYTF. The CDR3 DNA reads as TGTGCCAGCACCAACTCCCGGGGGGGGCAGGAAGGCTACACCTTC.